The 25 T cell receptor beta chains presented below share a single source sample, sequenced in a study of spatial heterogeneity in lung cancer. Time point defined: sample taken at primary tumor resection. The sequenced material consisted of unsorted whole RNA from tumor, nontumor lung or frozen PBMC. One entry per CDR3 protein, called by TCRdb with MiXCR from the 5' RACE reads. The data show tens of thousands of distinct CDR3 sequences, more than 6.5% seen once. This sample comprised PBMCs, obtained at surgery. Every receptor here comes from a female donor with early-stage non-small cell lung cancer.

This clonotype was counted ten times or more. J is TRBJ2-5 and V is TRBV5-4; unclear D gene. Germline V gene lookup returns CDR1 SGHNT and CDR2 YYREEE (reference sequence). Trimming stripped 4 bases from V and 3 bases from J, with 13 bases between. The CDR3 is 14 residues long. The CDR3 DNA sequence: TGTGCCAGCAGCCTAGGGCCGGTAGAAGAGACCCAGTACTTC. Translated, it gives CASSLGPVEETQYF.

This clonotype came up many times. The chain is built from TRBV10-1 and TRBJ2-3, with D possibly matching TRBD2 (6 bases). The germline V and J ends were trimmed by 5 bases and 5 bases, with 17 bases remaining between them. This CDR3 is built from 15 residues. CDR1 is WNHNN and CDR2 is SYGVQD in the germline V gene (reference sequence). The CDR3 is CASSYRDSSIDTQYF. The CDR3 nucleotides are TGCGCCAGCAGTTATCGGGACTCTTCAATAGATACGCAGTATTTT.

This clonotype has a count of ten or more. The chain has TRBV28 and TRBJ2-4; 9 bases fit TRBD1. The V segment lost 2 bases and the J segment 2 bases; nucleotides outside the gene matches: 4. CDR1 is MDHEN, CDR2 SYDVKM, per germline. The CDR3 has 16 residues. The CDR3: CASSLGGQGTKNIQYF. The CDR3 region has the DNA TGTGCCAGCAGTTTAGGTGGACAGGGGACCAAAAACATTCAGTACTTC. Full variable domain (remainder filled in from reference TRBV28 and TRBJ2-4): DVKVTQSSRYLVKRTGEKVFLECVQDMDHENMFWYRQDPGLGLRLIYFSYDVKMKEKGDIPEGYSVSREKKERFSLILESASTNQTSMYLCASSLGGQGTKNIQYFGAGTRLSVL.

The chain employs TRBV7-3 and TRBJ1-1; D gene uncertain. V dropped 5 bases and J dropped 1 base, with 8 bases sitting between them. Germline loops: CDR1 SGHTA, CDR2 FQGTGA. This CDR3 contains 13 residues. The CDR3 DNA sequence: TGTGCCAGCAGCGCCGGGCCGAACACTGAAGCTTTCTTT. Its protein is CASSAGPNTEAFF.

This clonotype came up many times. The chain couples TRBV3-1 to TRBJ2-5; 8 bases are a match to TRBD1. The V gene's germline CDR1 is LGHDT and CDR2 YNNKEL (reference sequence). Losses at the gene ends were 3 bases for V and 5 bases for J; bases not matched to a gene: 8. The CDR3 runs 15 residues. CDR3 residues: CASSHRQGRKETQYF. DNA for the CDR3: TGTGCCAGCAGCCACCGACAGGGGAGGAAGGAGACCCAGTACTTC.

This chain connects TRBV11-2 to TRBJ1-5; D is uncertain. Germline V lookup: CDR1 SGHAT, CDR2 FQNNGV. The CDR3 totals 13 residues. Between the trimmed V and J ends, which lost 5 bases and 9 bases, there was a span of 14 bases. CDR3 residues: CASSQDRLGPQHF. CDR3 DNA: TGTGCCAGCAGCCAGGACCGCCTGGGGCCCCAGCATTTT.

This clonotype was recorded many times. The rearrangement joins TRBV3-1 to TRBJ2-1; TRBD1 aligns across 8 bases. In germline, CDR1 is LGHDT, CDR2 YNNKEL (reference sequence). The J segment lost 9 bases and the V segment lost 4 bases, leaving 11 bases of the junction unmatched. The CDR3 extends over 15 amino acids. The CDR3 here is CASSPWTGYRVEQFF. CDR3 in DNA: TGTGCCAGCAGCCCGTGGACAGGGTATAGGGTTGAGCAGTTCTTC.

This chain uses TRBV12-3 or TRBV12-4 with TRBJ2-5; weak D call: TRBD2 (6 bases). The CDR3 has 11 residues. V shed 8 bases and J shed 5 bases, with 9 bases lying between them. CDR3 region: CASGGYETQYF. The CDR3 bases are TGTGCCAGCGGGGGGTACGAGACCCAGTACTTC.

The rearrangement joins TRBV6-2 or TRBV6-3 to TRBJ1-6; TRBD1 might be the D (5 bases). Germline CDR1 is MNHEY and CDR2 is SVGEGT. V lost 7 bases and J lost 12, with 19 bases in between. The CDR3 extends over 14 amino acids. As DNA, the CDR3 is TGTGCCAGCACTTTACGGACCTTCGGGGGACCCCTCCACTTT. Translation gives CASTLRTFGGPLHF.

The chain combines TRBV7-9 with TRBJ2-7; 7 bases agree with TRBD1. This CDR3 region has 14 residues. Germline lookup yields CDR1 SEHNR and CDR2 FQNEAQ (reference sequence). V trimming: 3 bases; J trimming: 11 bases; junction bases outside the gene matches: 13. For the CDR3, the DNA is TGTGCCAGCAGCTTGGGGACAGAGATCTACGGGGAGTACTTC. This translates into CASSLGTEIYGEYF.

In its sample, this clonotype was seen many times. The V gene is TRBV14, the J gene TRBJ2-7, with 9 bases that match TRBD1. Trimming took 5 bases from V and 9 from J; bases not matched to a gene: 17. Germline CDR1 reads SGHDN; CDR2 reads FVKESK. The CDR3 consists of 16 residues. The CDR3 DNA reads TGTGCCAGCAGCGCCCGCTGGGACAGGGCGTCGAGTGGGCAGTACTTC. As protein: CASSARWDRASSGQYF.

Many counts were recorded for this clonotype. The chain carries TRBV28 and TRBJ1-5, with D maybe TRBD1 (5 bases). There are 15 residues in the CDR3. V lost 4 bases, J lost 7 bases, and 17 bases lay in between. Germline CDR1 and CDR2: MDHEN and SYDVKM. CDR3 loop: CASSWGGGSGQPQHF. The CDR3 DNA follows: TGTGCCAGCAGTTGGGGCGGGGGTTCGGGCCAGCCCCAGCATTTT.

The CDR3 DNA reads TGCGCCAGCAGCATACCACCAGAGACCCAGTACTTC. The encoded protein is CASSIPPETQYF. The rearrangement joins TRBV5-1 to TRBJ2-5, with no clear D. The length of the CDR3 is 12 residues. Per germline, CDR1 SGHRS and CDR2 YFSETQ. Trimming left V 4 bases short and J 4 bases short, with 8 bases between.

The rearrangement uses TRBV7-2 and TRBJ1-2; 8 bases fit TRBD1. CDR3 length: 16 amino acids. The ends lost 0 bases at V and 1 base at J; junction bases unmatched: 4. Germline CDR1 is SGHTA and CDR2 is FQGNSA. The CDR3 reads CASSLAEGQGNYGYTF. CDR3 nucleotides: TGTGCCAGCAGCTTAGCTGAAGGACAGGGTAACTATGGCTACACCTTC.

The rearrangement links TRBV7-9 to TRBJ1-6; TRBD1 agrees at 7 bases. The ends lost 6 bases at V and 6 bases at J; junction bases unmatched: 8. Per germline, CDR1 SEHNR and CDR2 FQNEAQ (reference sequence). There are 15 residues in the CDR3. The CDR3 DNA follows: TGTGCCAGCAGGAAAATCGGACAGGTTAATTCACCCCTCCACTTT. Protein: CASRKIGQVNSPLHF.

At least ten counts were recorded for this clonotype. The rearrangement links TRBV7-9 to TRBJ2-3, with a weak D call TRBD2 (6 bases). Deletions cut 5 bases from V and 0 bases from J, with 9 bases between. Germline V gives CDR1 SEHNR, CDR2 FQNEAQ (reference sequence). The CDR3 length is 14 residues. CDR3 loop: CASSPGVSTDTQYF. The CDR3 DNA reads as TGTGCCAGCAGCCCGGGGGTTAGCACAGATACGCAGTATTTT.

This chain uses TRBV7-8 with TRBJ1-1; D gene unclear. There are 14 residues in the CDR3. Germline lookup yields CDR1 SGHVS and CDR2 FQNEAQ. V lost 0 bases and J 6 bases, leaving 11 bases between the germline ends. CDR3 nucleotides: TGTGCCAGCAGCTTAGCTCACCGCTCCGCTGAAGCTTTCTTT. Its protein product is CASSLAHRSAEAFF.

The V call is TRBV6-5, the J call TRBJ2-7; no clear D gene. Germline V lookup: CDR1 MNHEY, CDR2 SVGAGI. The CDR3 is made up of 14 amino acids. V lost 2 bases and J lost 4, with 12 bases in between. The CDR3, as DNA: TGTGCCAGCAGTTACGGTTCTTCTCGATACGAGCAGTACTTC. Its translation: CASSYGSSRYEQYF.

This clonotype was recorded at least ten times. CDR3 protein: CASSQDLSGRSDSPLHF. The CDR3 coding sequence is TGCGCCAGCAGCCAAGATCTATCAGGGAGAAGCGATTCACCCCTCCACTTT. The rearrangement uses TRBV4-3 and TRBJ1-6, with D tentatively TRBD1 (5 bases). V lost 0 bases to trimming and J lost 8 bases, with 17 bases between them. CDR1 and CDR2 from the germline V gene are LGHNA and YSLEER. The CDR3 covers 17 residues.

This clonotype occurred many times. The V and J genes are TRBV5-1 and TRBJ1-4; D unresolved. This CDR3 is built from 17 residues. V lost 4 bases and J 0 bases, leaving 16 bases between the germline ends. Germline loops: CDR1 SGHRS, CDR2 YFSETQ. CDR3 sequence: CASSGGVQFATNEKLFF. The DNA for the CDR3 is TGCGCCAGCAGCGGCGGGGTTCAATTTGCAACTAATGAAAAACTGTTTTTT. The variable domain in full, with the rest retrieved from reference TRBV5-1 and TRBJ1-4, is KAGVTQTPRYLIKTRGQQVTLSCSPISGHRSVSWYQQTPGQGLQFLFEYFSETQRNKGNFPGRFSGRQFSNSRSEMNVSTLELGDSALYLCASSGGVQFATNEKLFFGSGTQLSVL.

This clonotype was found a few times. V gene TRBV20-1 combines with J gene TRBJ2-7; the match to TRBD1 covers 7 bases. Germline V CDR1 and CDR2: DFQATT, SNEGSKA (reference sequence). J lost 1 base, V lost 5 bases, and 8 bases had no gene match. The CDR3 sequence is 14 residues long. CDR3 residues: CSAFFMGQSYEQYF. CDR3 nucleotides: TGCAGTGCTTTCTTTATGGGACAGTCCTACGAGCAGTACTTC.

This clonotype was seen many times. The chain links TRBV12-3 or TRBV12-4 to TRBJ2-1, with a weak D call TRBD1 (6 bases). The CDR3 is 15 residues long. Trimming took 6 bases from V and 4 from J, leaving 16 bases between them. The CDR3 sequence: CASSQGQSTYNEQFF. The CDR3 nucleotides are TGTGCCAGCAGCCAAGGACAGTCAACATACAATGAGCAGTTCTTC.

This clonotype was found many times. The J gene is TRBJ2-3, the V gene TRBV6-2 or TRBV6-3, with D tentatively TRBD2 (6 bases). Germline assignment: CDR1 MNHEY and CDR2 SVGEGT. Trimming took 6 bases from V and 9 from J, leaving 13 bases between them. The CDR3 loop spans 12 amino acids. This chain's CDR3 is CASRIGTGTQYF. The DNA for the CDR3 is TGTGCCAGCAGAATCGGGACTGGAACGCAGTATTTT.

This clonotype was seen ten or more times. The rearrangement joins TRBV7-6 to TRBJ2-5; 10 nucleotides match TRBD2. CDR1 and CDR2 (germline): SGHVS, FNYEAQ. The CDR3 runs 14 residues. The ends lost 4 bases at V and 4 bases at J; junction bases unmatched: 3. The CDR3 spells CASSSSGGGETQYF. CDR3 coding DNA: TGTGCCAGCAGCTCGAGCGGGGGGGGAGAGACCCAGTACTTC.

This clonotype was recorded at least ten times. The rearrangement joins TRBV12-3 or TRBV12-4 to TRBJ2-7, with a weak D call TRBD1 (6 bases). V gave up 3 bases and J gave up 3 bases, with 15 bases separating them. The CDR3 is 15 amino acids. DNA of the CDR3: TGTGCCAGCAGTTTGAGGTGGGGGCCCAACTACGAGCAGTACTTC. This encodes CASSLRWGPNYEQYF.